This T cell receptor (beta chain) was recovered during a study of T cells after yellow fever vaccination. The CDR3 is 15 amino acids. The V and J ends lost 8 bases and 7 bases, in that order; junction bases with no gene match: 6. CDR1 and CDR2 from the germline V gene are MNHNS and SASEGT. Synthesis of TCR cDNA relied on 5'RACE template switching, which attached a universal primer site and UMIs. MiXCR, run by TCRdb on the 5' RACE reads, gives a single entry per CDR3 protein. The table records roughly 30,000 distinct CDR3 sequences, roughly 5.9% of them present only once. Notes on the study in general: Researchers report a weaker secondary response that nonetheless peaked faster, day 5 versus 15. Memory subsets that were sorted on day 0 lacked detectable signal for almost all vaccine-responding clonotypes. Re-detected after boosting: most primary clones, 96% of CD4 and 80% to 90% of CD8.

Only a few counts were recorded for this clonotype. The gene calls are TRBV6-1 and TRBJ2-1; TRBD2 matches at 15 bases. This clonotype originated in a man aged 25 to 45 who received the YFV17D yellow fever vaccine. Specimen: PBMCs, either bulk or a sorted T-cell subset (CD4+, CD8+, memory, or dextramer-sorted; not recorded which), collected on the day of the yellow fever booster vaccination. CDR3 coding DNA: TGTGCCAGCCTCGGGACTAGCGGGGGGTTGAATGAGCAGTTCTTC. Its translation is CASLGTSGGLNEQFF.